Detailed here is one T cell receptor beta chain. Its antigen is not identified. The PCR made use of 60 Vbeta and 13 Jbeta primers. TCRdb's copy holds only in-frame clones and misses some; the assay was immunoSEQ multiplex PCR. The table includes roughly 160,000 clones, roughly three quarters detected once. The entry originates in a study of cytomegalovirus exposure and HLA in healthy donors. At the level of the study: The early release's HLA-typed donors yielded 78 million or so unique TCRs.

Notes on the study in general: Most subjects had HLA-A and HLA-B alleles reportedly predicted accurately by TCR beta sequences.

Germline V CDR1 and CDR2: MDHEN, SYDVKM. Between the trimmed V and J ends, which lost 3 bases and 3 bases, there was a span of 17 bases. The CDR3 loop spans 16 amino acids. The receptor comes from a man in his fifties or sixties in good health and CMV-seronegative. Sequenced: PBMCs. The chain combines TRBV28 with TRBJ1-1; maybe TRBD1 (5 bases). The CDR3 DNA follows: TGTGCCAGCAGTTTTCGACCAGGGTCCCGGCACACTGAAGCTTTCTTT. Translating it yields CASSFRPGSRHTEAFF.